This TCR beta chain was retrieved from a study of cytomegalovirus exposure and HLA in healthy donors (dated by TCRdb to about 2017). About the study as a whole: An earlier analysis of several hundred of the donors reported about 300 Gb of sequence data and 117 million unique TCR beta sequences obtained from roughly 180 million T cells. An early release that covered roughly 600 HLA-typed donors contained about 300 gigabases of sequencing data and 70 million to 100 million unique TCR sequences. Of the roughly 410 genotyped donors, 80% to 90% were placed in the genetic ancestry cluster associated with self-reported Caucasian donors. The aim of the study was to test whether cataloging public T cell receptors could identify signatures of past pathogen exposure. The study used immunosequencing to profile the T cell repertoires of hundreds of subjects and linked those repertoires to cytomegalovirus serostatus. Besides the first cohort of 500 to 700 subjects, a separate validation cohort made up of about 120 different subjects was used. To predict cytomegalovirus infection status, the study combined high-throughput TCR immunosequencing, statistical association of individual TCRs with disease status, and machine learning. A later analysis re-examined previously published TCR beta repertoires from more than 600 donors and added high-resolution HLA genotyping to investigate patterns of TCR occurrence. Rather than using new phenotypic data, the later analysis identified candidate immune exposures from TCR beta sequences and from how often those sequences occurred across donors. To decide whether each TCR beta V gene segment behaved as functional or pseudogenic, an earlier analysis of over 500 of the donors relied on high-throughput TCR beta sequencing. Alongside the repertoire data, information on donor age, sex, ethnicity and CMV serostatus was compiled. A later genetic analysis used genome-wide SNP genotypes for about 60% of the roughly 670 donors, treating that subset as a discovery cohort. Every discovery cohort repertoire had been produced on one sequencing platform. HLA typing included class I and class II loci at four-digit resolution. The number of donors typed differed by locus, with about 629-630 for A, B, C, DRB1 and DQB1, roughly 520 for DQA1, over 600 for DPA1, and around 450 for DPB1. Roughly five DR-DQ haplotypes were handled as single units for association and clustering, since linkage in the cohort was strong. Among several hundred genotyped donors of the cohort, an average of around 220,000 unique TCR beta nucleotide sequences was sequenced per donor, of which about 19% were non-productive.

Broad study findings and their caveats: Cytomegalovirus status was reported to be diagnosed by the classifier with high specificity and sensitivity in both the original and validation cohorts. The authors suggested that the approach could potentially be extended to other disease states and immunological phenotypes. In vitro tests confirmed that a few of the cytomegalovirus-associated TCR beta chains recognize cytomegalovirus antigens. Across donors, most TCR sequences were observed very rarely, whereas some public TCRs were present in many individuals. Because HLA typing was missing for some donors at each locus, association tests included only the typed subset. A later analysis found that TCR association rates varied across HLA loci, with DRB1 alleles showing the most associated TCRs and HLA-C alleles the fewest. Assigning TCR associations to individual alleles was difficult when HLA alleles, especially DR and DQ, strongly co-occurred. Correlated functional status among segregating V segments might reflect linkage disequilibrium, but an unknown experimental factor could not be ruled out. Over 15 rarely observed V segments, including chromosome 9 orphons, were excluded from the earlier analysis of about 600 of the donors because counts were too low. A further reported finding was that TCR beta sequences accurately predicted the HLA-A and HLA-B alleles for most subjects in the first cohort. In a later analysis, HLA-associated TCR beta chains showed more clonal expansion and lower generation probabilities than non-associated chains that were equally common. Roughly uniform sequencing depth across donors was assumed in presence/absence analyses, although this assumption may not hold. According to a later genetic analysis, donors in an Asian-associated ancestry cluster had fewer N-insertions in productive TCRs than the approximately 670-donor mean. Only TCR beta chains were sequenced in this cohort, and the absence of alpha or paired-chain data limited detectable features. Because the 87-base-pair reads could not distinguish some IMGT-functional V segments, including TRBV6-2 and TRBV6-3, those segments were excluded. A total of fewer than 200 TCR beta chains were listed by the study as associated with cytomegalovirus. An earlier analysis of 587 of the donors showed that most TCR beta V segments appeared in productive rearrangements either about 90% or about 30% of the time, which broadly matched IMGT annotations. A later analysis reported that several top co-occurrence clusters appeared linked to parvovirus B19, influenza, CMV and Epstein-Barr virus. At a false discovery rate of 0.05, a later analysis linked some 18,000 TCR beta sequences to specific HLA alleles. According to a later analysis, most CMV-associated TCR beta chains appeared to be HLA-restricted, and the HLA associations seemed to be driven largely by CMV exposure. CMV serostatus was the only immune exposure information available for the cohort. The sequencing pipeline was judged likely to have produced a cluster of highly shared sequence variants as a technical artifact. In a later genetic analysis, a missense DCLRE1C variant was associated with V-gene and J-gene trimming of TCR beta chains, and the association was replicated in an independent cohort.

Concerning this clone: No antigen is known for it. Base qualities are not recorded, but no much larger clone differs from it by a single base. Other DNA sequences from this sample encode an identical CDR3 as well.

The cohort consisted of 670 or so healthy bone marrow donors. At the time of sampling, every cohort member was nominally healthy, though immune exposures that went unrecorded were likely present. The donor tested CMV seropositive, placing the donor among the approximately 290 seropositive members of the cohort. A peripheral blood sample was provided by each donor, and peripheral blood mononuclear cells were used for TCR beta sequencing. Genomic DNA was extracted from the blood cell samples with the Qiagen DNeasy Blood Extraction Kit. Via the germline V gene, CDR1 is MDHEN and CDR2 SYDVKM. V gives up 3 bases and J gives up 2 bases, and the segment between their germline ends measures 5 bases. From the cysteine up to the phenylalanine, the CDR3 has a length of 13 residues. Of all the DNA, just the CDR3 is kept, 39 bases in frame from base 1. Library prep was done by the immunoSEQ multiplex PCR assay. For the multiplex PCR, a mixture combining 60 forward primers for TCR Vbeta segments and 13 reverse primers for TCR Jbeta segments was used. Amplification of the CDR3 region of rearranged TCR beta genes was performed with a multiplex PCR assay on genomic DNA. The amplified TCR beta libraries were sequenced on the Illumina HiSeq System as 87-base-pair reads. On the study's bioinformatics: Across the 670 or so repertoires, a later analysis counted approximately 75 million unique TCR beta chains, 9.5 million to 13 million of which were shared by at least two donors. Raw reads were error-corrected and collapsed into unique sequences with a nearest-neighbor algorithm that merged closely related sequences to remove PCR and sequencing errors. CDR3 sequences were aligned to IMGT reference sequences to assign V, D and J gene segments. For a sequence to be retained, at least a six-nucleotide match to both a V gene segment and a J gene segment was required. Rearrangements were called productive when the CDR3 lacked stop codons and stayed in frame with V and J; all others were non-productive. Following IMGT convention, CDR3 was defined as the stretch from the second conserved V-encoded cysteine to the conserved J-encoded phenylalanine. The earlier analysis of approximately 590 of the donors excluded any sequence lacking an unambiguous match to a single V gene segment. An earlier analysis of under 750 of the donors called V segments functional above 56.7% productive rearrangements and segregating when the between-donor standard deviation exceeded 5%. A statistical classification framework was built for diagnosing cytomegalovirus status from the catalog of TCR beta chain sequences. In a later analysis, V and J genes were assigned by comparing TCR nucleotide sequences against IMGT/GENE-DB human TR gene sequences. The TCRdist pipeline was used in a later analysis to assign CDR3 sequences and most-parsimonious VDJ recombination scenarios. A later analysis defined each TCR beta chain by its CDR3 amino acid sequence plus V-gene family, and excluded reads lacking a unique V-gene family. To address suspected cross-contamination and a sequencing artifact, a later analysis removed 592 highly shared, low-generation-probability nucleotide sequences. In a later analysis, a clonal expansion index for each public chain was calculated from normalized within-repertoire ranks of inferred template counts. Generation probabilities in a later analysis came from a VDJ recombination model fitted to out-of-frame rearrangements, and those results were checked against IGoR. Hypergeometric tests were used in a later analysis to score TCR-TCR, TCR-HLA and TCR-CMV co-occurrence, with a repertoire-size bias correction applied to the TCR pairs. A later analysis estimated false discovery rates by permuting HLA or CMV assignments 20 times. A later analysis grouped co-occurring TCRs with DBSCAN, adding TCRdist sequence similarity when clustering within HLA-allele-positive subsets. Co-occurrence clustering excluded repertoires with fewer than 30,000 or more than 120,000 public chains, plus five with anomalous nucleotide sharing. The table comes from immuneACCESS by way of TCRdb, which keeps in-frame sequences with V and J called. Part of the clones is missing from these tables; in studies checked, under half for an unresolved V gene and the rest for unknown reasons. V and J calls and clone size are given by that table; D and trimming were obtained from the DNA. The sample table records 100,000 to 150,000 clones; roughly 74% of these occur just once. Of the sample, around 4% falls within the top ten clones.

The source of this sequence is a woman in her forties or fifties in good health and CMV-seropositive. Sequenced input: PBMCs. The chain uses TRBV28 and TRBJ1-5, with the D gene call left open. The CDR3 amino acid sequence is: CASSLSGNQPQHF. The DNA reads TGTGCCAGCAGTTTGAGTGGCAATCAGCCCCAGCATTTT.